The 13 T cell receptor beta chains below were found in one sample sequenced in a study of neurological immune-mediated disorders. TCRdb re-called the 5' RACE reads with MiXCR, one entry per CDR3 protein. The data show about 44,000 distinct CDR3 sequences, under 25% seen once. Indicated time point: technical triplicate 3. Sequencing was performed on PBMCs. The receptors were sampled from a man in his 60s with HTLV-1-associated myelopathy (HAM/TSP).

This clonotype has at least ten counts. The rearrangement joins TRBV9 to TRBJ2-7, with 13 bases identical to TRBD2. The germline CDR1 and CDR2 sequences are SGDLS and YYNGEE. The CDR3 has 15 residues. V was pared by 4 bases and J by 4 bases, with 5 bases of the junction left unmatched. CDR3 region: CASSRTSGSTYEQYF. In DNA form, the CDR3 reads TGTGCCAGCAGCAGGACTAGCGGGAGTACGTACGAGCAGTACTTC. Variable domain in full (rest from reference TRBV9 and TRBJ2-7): DSGVTQTPKHLITATGQRVTLRCSPRSGDLSVYWYQQSLDQGLQFLIQYYNGEERAKGNILERFSAQQFPDLHSELNLSSLELGDSALYFCASSRTSGSTYEQYFGPGTRLTVT.

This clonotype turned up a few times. The DNA of the CDR3 is TGTGCCAGCAGCCGGACAGGGAATCAGCCCCAGCATTTT. Encoded protein: CASSRTGNQPQHF. The V and J genes are TRBV12-3 or TRBV12-4 and TRBJ1-5, with TRBD1 matching 8 bases. The CDR3 is made up of 13 amino acids. Unmatched junction bases numbered 2, after V lost 6 bases and J lost 4 bases.

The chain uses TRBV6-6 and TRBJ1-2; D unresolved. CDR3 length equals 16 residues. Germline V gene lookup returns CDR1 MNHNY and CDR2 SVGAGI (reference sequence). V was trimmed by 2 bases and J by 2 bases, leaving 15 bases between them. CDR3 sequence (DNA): TGTGCCAGCAGTTACGAACCGGGGAGTTTGAACTATGGCTACACCTTC. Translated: CASSYEPGSLNYGYTF.

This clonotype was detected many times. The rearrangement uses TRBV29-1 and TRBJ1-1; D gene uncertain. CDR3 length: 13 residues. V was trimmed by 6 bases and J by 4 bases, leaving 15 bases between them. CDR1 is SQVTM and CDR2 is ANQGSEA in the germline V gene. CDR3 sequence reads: CSVRRGPGTEAFF. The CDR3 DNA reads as TGCAGCGTGAGGAGAGGGCCGGGCACTGAAGCTTTCTTT.

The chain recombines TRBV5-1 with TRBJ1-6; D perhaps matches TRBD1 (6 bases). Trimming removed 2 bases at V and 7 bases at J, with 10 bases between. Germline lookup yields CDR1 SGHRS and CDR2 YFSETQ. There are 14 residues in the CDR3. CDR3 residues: CASSLGQPNSPLHF. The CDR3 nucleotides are TGCGCCAGCAGCTTAGGACAGCCGAATTCACCCCTCCACTTT.

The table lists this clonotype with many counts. The CDR3 DNA reads as TGCGCCAGCAGCTTACAAGGACAGGGGGCTTCACCCCTCCACTTT. It encodes CASSLQGQGASPLHF. The chain couples TRBV5-1 to TRBJ1-6, with TRBD1 matching 11 bases. V lost 2 bases to trimming and J lost 9 bases; unmatched junction nucleotides: 4. The length of the CDR3 is 15 residues. Germline V lookup: CDR1 SGHRS, CDR2 YFSETQ. The variable domain in full, completed from reference TRBV5-1 and TRBJ1-6, reads KAGVTQTPRYLIKTRGQQVTLSCSPISGHRSVSWYQQTPGQGLQFLFEYFSETQRNKGNFPGRFSGRQFSNSRSEMNVSTLELGDSALYLCASSLQGQGASPLHFGNGTRLTVT.

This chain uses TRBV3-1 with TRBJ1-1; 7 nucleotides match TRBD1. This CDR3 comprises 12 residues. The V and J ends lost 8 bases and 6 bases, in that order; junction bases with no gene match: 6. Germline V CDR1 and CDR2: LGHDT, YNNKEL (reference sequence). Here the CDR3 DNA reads TGTGCCAGCCAACAGGGGTGGCCTGAAGCTTTCTTT. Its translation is CASQQGWPEAFF.

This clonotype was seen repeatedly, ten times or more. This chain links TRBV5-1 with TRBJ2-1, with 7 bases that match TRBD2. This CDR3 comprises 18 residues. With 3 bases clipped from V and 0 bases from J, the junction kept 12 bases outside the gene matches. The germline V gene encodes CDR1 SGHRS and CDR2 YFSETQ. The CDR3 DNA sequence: TGCGCCAGCAGCTCAGCGGGAACAGAATCAAGCTCCTACAATGAGCAGTTCTTC. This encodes CASSSAGTESSSYNEQFF.

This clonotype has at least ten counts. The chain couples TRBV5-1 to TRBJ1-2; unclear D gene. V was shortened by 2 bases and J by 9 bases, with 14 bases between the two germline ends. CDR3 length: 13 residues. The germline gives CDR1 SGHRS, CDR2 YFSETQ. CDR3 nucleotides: TGCGCCAGCAGCTTTACTACCGACGCGAGCTACACCTTC. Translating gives CASSFTTDASYTF.

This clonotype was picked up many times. The CDR3 DNA is TGCGCCAGCAGCTTGGGAGGCCCTGGGGAGCTGTTTTTT. It codes for CASSLGGPGELFF. J is TRBJ2-2 and V is TRBV5-1; D not certain. Per the germline V gene, CDR1 is SGHRS and CDR2 is YFSETQ. V lost 0 bases, J lost 8 bases, and 8 bases lay in between. The CDR3 runs to 13 residues.

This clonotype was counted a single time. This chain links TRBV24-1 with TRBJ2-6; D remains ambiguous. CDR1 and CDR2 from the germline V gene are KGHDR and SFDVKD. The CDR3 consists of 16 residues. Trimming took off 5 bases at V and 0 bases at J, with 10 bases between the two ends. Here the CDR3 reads CATSARHNSGANVLTF. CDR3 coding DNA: TGTGCCACCAGTGCCCGACACAACTCTGGGGCCAACGTCCTGACTTTC.

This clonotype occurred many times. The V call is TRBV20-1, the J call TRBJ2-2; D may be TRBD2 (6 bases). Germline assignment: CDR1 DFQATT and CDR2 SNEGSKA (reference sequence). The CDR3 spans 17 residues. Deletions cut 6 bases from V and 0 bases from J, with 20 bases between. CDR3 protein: CSAPAGSVGANTGELFF. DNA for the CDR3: TGCAGTGCGCCCGCGGGGAGTGTGGGGGCGAACACCGGGGAGCTGTTTTTT.

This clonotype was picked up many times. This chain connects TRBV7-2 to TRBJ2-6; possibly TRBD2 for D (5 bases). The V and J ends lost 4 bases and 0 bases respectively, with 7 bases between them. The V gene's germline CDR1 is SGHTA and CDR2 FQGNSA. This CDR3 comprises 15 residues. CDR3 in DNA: TGTGCCAGCAGCTGGACTCCCTCTGGGGCCAACGTCCTGACTTTC. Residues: CASSWTPSGANVLTF.